What follows are 8 T cell receptor beta chains derived from one specimen sequenced in a study of CD8+CD57+ T cells in acquired aplastic anemia. Profiles of TCR beta VDJ and CDR3 were generated from a genomic DNA template. TCRdb re-derived calls from the reads in MiXCR, one entry per CDR3 protein. Here the sample spans around 140,000 distinct CDR3 sequences, roughly two fifths being singletons. Sequenced: sorted CD4+, CD8+, or CD8+CD57+ T cells (not recorded which) from PBMCs. The receptors come from a human donor in good health, serving as a control.

The chain has TRBV10-1 and TRBJ2-7; 7 nucleotides align to TRBD1. The ends lost 9 bases at V and 5 bases at J; junction bases unmatched: 10. Germline CDR1 WNHNN, CDR2 SYGVQD (reference sequence). CDR3 size: 13 residues. CDR3: CARPGDSRDEQYF. Here the CDR3 DNA reads TGCGCCAGACCCGGGGACAGCAGGGACGAGCAGTACTTC.

This chain links TRBV10-3 with TRBJ2-1; 9 positions match TRBD2. V was clipped by 4 bases and J by 4 bases; unmatched bases: 5. Germline CDR1 is ENHRY and CDR2 is SYGVKD. The CDR3 runs to 15 residues. Here the CDR3 reads CAISALAGSYNEQFF. For the CDR3, the DNA is TGTGCCATCAGTGCGCTAGCGGGGAGTTACAATGAGCAGTTCTTC.

This sequence joins TRBV29-1 and TRBJ1-1; no reliable D call. The germline V and J ends were trimmed by 6 bases and 0 bases, with 11 bases remaining between them. Germline assignment: CDR1 SQVTM and CDR2 ANQGSEA. The length of the CDR3 is 13 residues. Here the CDR3 reads CSVQGRLNTEAFF. As DNA, the CDR3 is TGCAGCGTACAAGGACGGTTGAACACTGAAGCTTTCTTT.

This clonotype occurred once. The genes are TRBV10-3 and TRBJ1-4, with D unclear. V gave up 6 bases and J gave up 8 bases, with 13 bases separating them. This CDR3 comprises 13 residues. From germline, CDR1 is ENHRY and CDR2 SYGVKD. The CDR3 protein is CAISRNGEEKLFF. The CDR3 region has the DNA TGTGCCATCAGCCGAAACGGGGAGGAAAAACTGTTTTTT.

For the CDR3, the DNA is TGCAGTGCTAGAGACGATGGGGGACAGACCTACAATGAGCAGTTCTTC. Protein product: CSARDDGGQTYNEQFF. The chain is built from TRBV20-1 and TRBJ2-7; 7 positions match TRBD1. The J call could be wrong; TRBJ2-1 is a better fit for the DNA end. Per germline, CDR1 DFQATT and CDR2 SNEGSKA (reference sequence). The CDR3 is made up of 16 amino acids.

With regard to this clonotype: It may be a read error: a sequence one base away is much more abundant. V usage is TRBV20-1 and J usage is TRBJ2-2; weak D call: TRBD2 (6 bases). CDR1 is DFQATT and CDR2 is SNEGSKA in the germline V gene (reference sequence). The CDR3 extends over 14 amino acids. In DNA, the CDR3 is TGCCGTGCTAGGGACGGGAGAAACACCGGGGAGCTGTTTTTT. It translates to CRARDGRNTGELFF.

V and J are TRBV12-3 or TRBV12-4 and TRBJ2-1, with 10 bases fitting TRBD1. J gave up 9 bases and V 7 bases, and 15 bases lay outside the gene matches. CDR3 length: 16 residues. In DNA form, the CDR3 reads TGTGCCAGCAAAACCGGGACAGGGGAGTACTGGTCTGAGCAGTTCTTC. Protein product: CASKTGTGEYWSEQFF.

There are many counts of this clonotype. The rearrangement uses TRBV12-3 or TRBV12-4 and TRBJ1-6; 10 nucleotides line up with TRBD1. The CDR3 consists of 19 residues. The trim removed 9 bases at V and 2 bases at J, leaving 16 bases unmatched. The CDR3 sequence is CASTNRDRGGFTYNSPLHF. DNA for the CDR3: TGTGCCAGTACGAACCGGGACAGGGGTGGTTTCACCTATAATTCACCCCTCCACTTT.